What follows are 8 T cell receptor beta chains derived from one specimen sequenced in a study of T cell responses to AZD1222 COVID-19 vaccine. TCRdb keeps only in-frame clones here, not all; method: immunoSEQ multiplex PCR. The table records some 66,000 clones, 80% to 90% of them present only once. The sequencing here drew on peripheral blood, taken 28 days after the second AZD1222 dose. Receptors were obtained from an adult who received the AZD1222 COVID-19 vaccine.

The CDR3 spells CASSPPRELLNTEAFF. The CDR3 nucleotides are TGTGCCAGCAGCCCACCCCGCGAACTGCTCAACACTGAAGCTTTCTTT. The chain uses TRBV11-3 and TRBJ1-1, with unresolved D. The CDR3 totals 16 residues. In germline, CDR1 is SGHNT, CDR2 YENEEA. Trimming pared 5 bases from V and 2 bases from J, leaving 18 bases between.

The chain is built from TRBV27 and TRBJ1-1, with 7 nucleotides matching TRBD1. CDR3 length: 14 amino acids. The germline V gene has CDR1 MNHEY and CDR2 SMNVEV (reference sequence). The junction had 7 bases not matched to a gene; V was cut back by 5 bases and J by 4 bases. This chain's CDR3 is CASSRYRGGTEAFF. In DNA form, the CDR3 reads TGTGCCAGCAGTCGGTACAGGGGAGGCACTGAAGCTTTCTTT.

V is TRBV4-1 and J is TRBJ2-7; possibly TRBD2 for D (5 bases). Germline values: CDR1 MGHRA, CDR2 YSYEKL. The CDR3 covers 17 residues. The V end lost 2 bases, the J end lost 0 bases, and 17 bases lay between the germline ends. The CDR3 DNA follows: TGCGCCAGCAGCCAATCCCTGCTGGCGAGGGTCTCCTACGAGCAGTACTTC. It specifies CASSQSLLARVSYEQYF.

Worth noting for this clone: The same CDR3 arises from other DNA sequences in this sample as well. This sequence joins TRBV18 and TRBJ1-1, with 10 nucleotides matching TRBD1. V shed 6 bases, J shed 4 bases, and the junction held 5 bases outside the gene matches. The CDR3 totals 14 residues. Germline V CDR1 and CDR2: KGHSH, LQKENI. The CDR3 protein is CASSPGQGTTEAFF. As DNA, the CDR3 is TGTGCCAGCTCCCCGGGACAGGGGACCACTGAAGCTTTCTTT.

The rearrangement links TRBV24-1 to TRBJ2-3, with D possibly matching TRBD1 (6 bases). V was pared by 9 bases and J by 1 base, with 13 bases between. This CDR3 region has 14 residues. Germline loops: CDR1 KGHDR, CDR2 SFDVKD. The CDR3 reads CATGAGDGTDTQYF. CDR3 coding DNA: TGTGCCACCGGAGCAGGGGACGGCACAGATACGCAGTATTTT.

V gene TRBV29-1 combines with J gene TRBJ2-5, with D unclear. Germline V gene data show CDR1 as SQVTM and CDR2 as ANQGSEA. This CDR3 has 11 residues. Trimming took 7 bases from V and 2 from J, leaving 8 bases between them. The CDR3 sequence: CSATPQETQYF. The CDR3 nucleotides are TGCAGCGCGACACCGCAAGAGACCCAGTACTTC.

This rearrangement joins TRBV30 to TRBJ1-3, with TRBD1 matching 7 bases. The CDR3 covers 13 residues. The V and J ends lost 7 bases and 4 bases, in that order; junction bases with no gene match: 7. CDR1 is GTSNPN and CDR2 is SVGIG in the germline V gene (reference sequence). CDR3 amino acids: CAFDRAGGNTIYF. CDR3 bases: TGTGCCTTCGACAGGGCGGGGGGAAACACCATATATTTT.

The V gene is TRBV15, the J gene TRBJ2-5, with D tentatively TRBD2 (6 bases). The V end lost 3 bases, the J end lost 3 bases, and 14 bases lay between the germline ends. The CDR3 contains 15 residues. Germline V CDR1 and CDR2: LNHNV, YYDKDF (reference sequence). The CDR3 protein is CATSSPGGREETQYF. The CDR3, as DNA: TGTGCCACCAGCAGCCCCGGGGGAAGGGAAGAGACCCAGTACTTC.